This TCR beta chain originates from a study of monozygotic twins with inflammatory bowel disease. Study-level points and caveats: IBD patients showed reduced TCRbeta diversity (inverse Simpson) versus healthy co-twins.

CDR3 length: 13 residues. Germline CDR1 MNHEY, CDR2 SMNVEV (reference sequence). A note on this clonotype: Its target is unknown.

Total RNA amounting to about 3,700 ng went into each TCR library. TCRdb processed the 5' RACE reads again and assigns one entry to each CDR3 protein, with no DNA. The table counts about 450,000 distinct CDR3 sequences; 2% to 3% lies in the top ten. Sample: blood. This chain joins TRBV27 and TRBJ2-7. This receptor was obtained from a human donor with ulcerative colitis or Crohn's disease, or a healthy co-twin of an affected twin (not recorded which). The CDR3 sequence is CASSLRQTYEQYF.